Below, 15 T cell receptor beta chains from the same sample are listed, as sequenced in a study of blood T cell repertoires in COVID-19. The data were produced by immunoSEQ multiplex PCR, yet TCRdb's version contains in-frame clones alone and is incomplete. The data hold roughly 250,000 clones, with more than 70% observed a single time. Sequencing was carried out using PBMCs or T cells enriched from blood (not recorded which). The receptor source for this set is a woman aged 40 to 50 with acute COVID-19.

The J gene is TRBJ2-2, the V gene TRBV19; 8 bases fit TRBD2. The CDR3 length is 15 residues. The V gene end was trimmed by 9 bases and the J gene end by 5 bases; junction bases not matched to a gene: 11. Germline-derived CDR1 and CDR2 are LNHDA and SQIVND (reference sequence). The CDR3 DNA reads as TGTGCCAGCACCCTCCAGCGGGAGTGGACCGGGGAGCTGTTTTTT. It encodes CASTLQREWTGELFF.

The chain recombines TRBV7-2 with TRBJ2-1; maybe TRBD1 (7 bases). The length of the CDR3 is 16 residues. Germline V gene lookup returns CDR1 SGHTA and CDR2 FQGNSA. V lost 3 bases, J lost 3 bases, and 15 bases lay in between. CDR3 protein: CASSLGRTGNYNEQFF. In nucleotides, the CDR3 is TGTGCCAGCAGCTTGGGGAGGACAGGAAACTACAATGAGCAGTTCTTC.

This clone was detected only once. J is TRBJ2-1 and V is TRBV27; 10 nucleotides match TRBD2. The CDR3 extends over 18 amino acids. V was pared by 2 bases and J by 7 bases, with 14 bases of the junction left unmatched. Germline loops: CDR1 MNHEY, CDR2 SMNVEV (reference sequence). The CDR3 sequence: CASSLAFLAGAKVNEQFF. The CDR3 region has the DNA TGTGCCAGCAGTTTAGCTTTCCTAGCGGGAGCCAAGGTGAATGAGCAGTTCTTC.

For this clone: The same CDR3 is also encoded by other DNA sequences in this sample. The chain uses TRBV7-9 and TRBJ1-1; maybe TRBD1 (6 bases). V dropped 5 bases and J dropped 0 bases, with 10 bases sitting between them. Germline loops: CDR1 SEHNR, CDR2 FQNEAQ (reference sequence). This CDR3 has 14 amino acids. CDR3 protein: CASSPDSLNTEAFF. CDR3 nucleotides: TGTGCCAGCAGCCCGGACAGCCTGAACACTGAAGCTTTCTTT.

The V and J genes are TRBV3-1 (or the pseudogene TRBV3-2) and TRBJ2-1, with 9 bases matching TRBD2. Trimming cost V 0 bases and J 5 bases; bases outside gene matches: 5. CDR3 size: 16 residues. Germline V gene data show CDR1 as LGHDT and CDR2 as YNNKEL (reference sequence). The CDR3 DNA reads as TGTGCCAGCAGCCAAGATGCGGGAGGGCCCCACAATGAGCAGTTCTTC. It encodes CASSQDAGGPHNEQFF.

Only a few counts were recorded for this clone. J is TRBJ2-2 and V is TRBV7-9; maybe TRBD1 (5 bases). Trimming cost V 5 bases and J 6 bases, with 7 bases left between them. The CDR3 length is 12 residues. Germline CDR1 reads SEHNR; CDR2 reads FQNEAQ (reference sequence). The CDR3 coding sequence is TGTGCCAGCAGCCCCAGGGCCGGGGAGCTGTTTTTT. This encodes CASSPRAGELFF.

The CDR3 here is CSAGPSGSYNEQFF. The DNA for the CDR3 is TGCAGCGCTGGGCCTAGCGGGAGTTACAATGAGCAGTTCTTC. V gene TRBV29-1 combines with J gene TRBJ2-1, with 10 nucleotides matching TRBD2. CDR3 length: 14 residues. The V gene's germline CDR1 is SQVTM and CDR2 ANQGSEA. V gave up 7 bases and J gave up 4 bases; unmatched junction bases: 7.

There are a few counts of this clone. The chain has TRBV10-3 and TRBJ1-4; tentatively, D is TRBD1 (6 bases). V was trimmed by 3 bases and J by 4 bases, leaving 12 bases between them. The CDR3 consists of 15 residues. Germline CDR1 and CDR2: ENHRY and SYGVKD. The CDR3 sequence: CAISEGQQGNEKLFF. CDR3 sequence (DNA): TGTGCCATCAGTGAAGGACAGCAGGGTAATGAAAAACTGTTTTTT.

This rearrangement joins TRBV30 to TRBJ1-4; maybe TRBD1 (6 bases). The CDR3 is 15 residues long. Trimming left V 6 bases short and J 0 bases short, with 14 bases between. Looked up from germline, CDR1 is GTSNPN and CDR2 is SVGIG (reference sequence). The CDR3 DNA follows: TGTGCCTGCGACGACAGGATTGCAACTAATGAAAAACTGTTTTTT. This codes for CACDDRIATNEKLFF.

V is TRBV24-1 and J is TRBJ2-7; possibly TRBD2 for D (6 bases). Germline-derived CDR1 and CDR2 are KGHDR and SFDVKD. The CDR3 totals 15 residues. V was clipped by 4 bases and J by 2 bases, with 14 bases between them. This chain's CDR3 is CATSESGTSPYEQYV. DNA for the CDR3: TGTGCCACCAGTGAGTCCGGGACTTCTCCCTACGAGCAGTACGTC.

V is TRBV4-2 and J is TRBJ2-7; 10 bases fit TRBD2. Germline CDR1 LGHNA, CDR2 YNFKEQ. J was trimmed by 2 bases and V by 4 bases; bases with no gene match: 8. The CDR3 totals 16 residues. As DNA, the CDR3 is TGTGCCAGCAGCCCGGCAGGGGGACTAGCGACCTACGAGCAGTACTTC. It encodes CASSPAGGLATYEQYF.

The rearrangement links TRBV18 to TRBJ2-7; D remains ambiguous. Germline lookup yields CDR1 KGHSH and CDR2 LQKENI. V was trimmed by 5 bases and J by 6 bases, leaving 8 bases between them. This CDR3 is built from 11 residues. The CDR3 coding sequence is TGTGCCAGCTCATGGAGTAGCGAGCAGTACGTC. It is translated as CASSWSSEQYV.

The V call is TRBV5-6, the J call TRBJ2-7; the match to TRBD2 covers 10 bases. The CDR3 has 15 residues. Trimming cost V 4 bases and J 4 bases; bases outside gene matches: 8. Germline-derived CDR1 and CDR2 are SGHDT and YYEEEE. This chain's CDR3 is CASSPLTSGPYEQYF. The CDR3 DNA sequence: TGTGCCAGCAGCCCCCTGACTAGCGGGCCTTACGAGCAGTACTTC. Looking up the rest from reference TRBV5-6 and TRBJ2-7 gives the full variable domain: DAGVTQSPTHLIKTRGQQVTLRCSPKSGHDTVSWYQQALGQGPQFIFQYYEEEERQRGNFPDRFSGHQFPNYSSELNVNALLLGDSALYLCASSPLTSGPYEQYFGPGTRLTVT.

Only one count was recorded for this clone. The chain employs TRBV6-5 and TRBJ1-4; D possibly corresponds to TRBD1 (5 bases). The CDR3 is 14 amino acids. V was pared by 5 bases and J by 4 bases, with 11 bases between. Germline V gene sequence: CDR1 MNHEY, CDR2 SVGAGI. The CDR3 DNA reads TGTGCCAGCAGTCAGACAGATTATAATGAAAAACTGTTTTTT. As protein: CASSQTDYNEKLFF.

The V gene is TRBV28, the J gene TRBJ1-5; D perhaps matches TRBD1 (6 bases). Germline V gene data show CDR1 as MDHEN and CDR2 as SYDVKM. There are 14 residues in the CDR3. V lost 5 bases and J 3 bases, leaving 11 bases between the germline ends. The CDR3 is CASSPGGPNQPQHF. CDR3 in DNA: TGTGCCAGCAGTCCGGGGGGCCCCAATCAGCCCCAGCATTTT.